This TCR beta chain comes out of a study of blood T cell repertoires in COVID-19. About the study: T cells, B-cell-depleted T cells, or PBMCs provided the cDNA or gDNA that served as material.

The study assigned cohorts using participant-reported clinical history. Recovery among Cohort 3 donors was established by two negative PCRs, clearance, or symptom resolution. In the study's own analysis: Reference gene primer amplification yielded estimated nucleated cell counts. The table came from immunoSEQ multiplex PCR; TCRdb's copy has only in-frame clones and leaves some out. The V and J calls and clone size come from that table; D and trimming were worked out from the DNA. Of almost 250,000 clones listed, around 88% are singletons. Germline V gives CDR1 LGHDT, CDR2 YNNKEL (reference sequence). The CDR3 has 15 amino acids. V lost 4 bases, J lost 4 bases, and 7 bases stayed unmatched.

The TCR was taken from a woman aged 25 to 39 who had recovered from COVID-19. V usage is TRBV3-1 (or the pseudogene TRBV3-2) and J usage is TRBJ1-3; the match to TRBD1 covers 7 bases. Sequenced: PBMCs or T cells enriched from blood (not recorded which). CDR3 region: CASSLLQGNGNTIYF. The CDR3 DNA follows: TGTGCCAGCAGCCTGCTACAGGGGAACGGAAACACCATATATTTT.